The clone carrying this TCR beta chain has ten or more counts. The study excluded patients with uncontrolled infection, other autoimmune disease, pregnancy or lactation. The record originates from a study of T cells in Graves' hyperthyroidism and ophthalmopathy. What was amplified from RNA transcripts were TCR beta CDR3 regions. Carried out on the TCR CDR3, a first-round RT-PCR used the HTBI primer set. TCRdb processed the multiplex PCR reads anew with MiXCR; each CDR3 protein has one entry. The table shows a few hundred thousand distinct CDR3 sequences, with 21% occurring only once. The CDR3 consists of 16 residues. V lost 3 bases to trimming and J lost 4 bases; unmatched junction nucleotides: 8.

This TCR was recovered from a woman aged 45 to 65 with Graves' hyperthyroidism. Sequencing used blood. This rearrangement joins TRBV12-3 or TRBV12-4 to TRBJ1-5, with 8 positions matching TRBD1. CDR3 residues: CASSLGWGQANQPQHF. CDR3 sequence (DNA): TGTGCCAGCAGTTTGGGGTGGGGACAGGCTAATCAGCCCCAGCATTTT.